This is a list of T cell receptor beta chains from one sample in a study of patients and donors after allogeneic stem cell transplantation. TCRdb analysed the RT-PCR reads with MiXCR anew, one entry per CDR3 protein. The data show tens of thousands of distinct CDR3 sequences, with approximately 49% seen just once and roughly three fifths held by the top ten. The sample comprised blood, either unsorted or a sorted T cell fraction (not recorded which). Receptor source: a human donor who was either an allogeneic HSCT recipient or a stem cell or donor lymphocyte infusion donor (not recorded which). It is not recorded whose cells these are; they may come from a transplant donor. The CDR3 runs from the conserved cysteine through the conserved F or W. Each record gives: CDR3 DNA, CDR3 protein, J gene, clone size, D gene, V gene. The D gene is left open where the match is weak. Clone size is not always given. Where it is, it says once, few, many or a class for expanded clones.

DNA: TGTGCCAGCAGTAGGGGGTCCAAATTTGATGCCACTGAAGCTTTCTTT
CDR3: CASSRGSKFDATEAFF
J: TRBJ1-1
size: NA
D: NA
V: TRBV9

DNA: TGTGCCAGTGGTCGGACGGGCAGGGCGAACACTGAAGCTTTCTTT
CDR3: CASGRTGRANTEAFF
J: TRBJ1-1
size: NA
D: NA
V: TRBV19

DNA: TGTGCCATCAGTGAAGAGGGAGGGCCCCAGCATTTT
CDR3: CAISEEGGPQHF
J: TRBJ1-5
size: NA
D: NA
V: TRBV10-3

DNA: TGTGCCAGCAGTTTATCTTCCGGGGCGGGTGGCTACACCTTC
CDR3: CASSLSSGAGGYTF
J: TRBJ1-2
size: NA
D: NA
V: TRBV27

DNA: TGTGCCATCAGTGAGAGGATGACAGGCGCGTCTGGAAACACCATATATTTT
CDR3: CAISERMTGASGNTIYF
J: TRBJ1-3
size: few
D: NA
V: TRBV10-3

DNA: TGCGCCAGCATCGAGACTAGCGGGAGTAGTAATGAGCAGTTCTTC
CDR3: CASIETSGSSNEQFF
J: TRBJ2-1
size: NA
D: TRBD2
V: TRBV5-1

DNA: TGTGCCAGCAGACGGGACACTTCCCAGCCCCAGCATTTT
CDR3: CASRRDTSQPQHF
J: TRBJ1-5
size: NA
D: NA
V: TRBV2

DNA: TGTGCCAGCAGACCGACAGGGAATCAGCCCCAGCATTTT
CDR3: CASRPTGNQPQHF
J: TRBJ1-5
size: NA
D: TRBD1
V: TRBV6-5

DNA: TGTGCCAGCAGCTTAGGGGGTACAGGGTTCGACACTGAAGCTTTCTTT
CDR3: CASSLGGTGFDTEAFF
J: TRBJ1-1
size: few
D: NA
V: TRBV7-9

DNA: TGTGCCAGCAGCTTGGGACAGCGAAGGATCTCCGGGGAGCTGTTTTTT
CDR3: CASSLGQRRISGELFF
J: TRBJ2-2
size: NA
D: TRBD1
V: TRBV7-8

DNA: TGTGCCAGCAGCCGCGGGGCGACCCCTTATTCTGGAAACACCATATATTTT
CDR3: CASSRGATPYSGNTIYF
J: TRBJ1-3
size: NA
D: NA
V: TRBV3-1

DNA: TGCGCCAGCAGCTTGGGGCTGAATAATGAAAAACTGTTTTTT
CDR3: CASSLGLNNEKLFF
J: TRBJ1-4
size: NA
D: NA
V: TRBV5-1

DNA: TGTGCCAGTAGTGAGAGCGGGATCAGCTCCTACGAGCAGTACTTC
CDR3: CASSESGISSYEQYF
J: TRBJ2-7
size: NA
D: TRBD2
V: TRBV19

DNA: TGTGCCAGCGGACCCCTGGCGGGGGTTTCGAACACCGGGGAGCTGTTTTTT
CDR3: CASGPLAGVSNTGELFF
J: TRBJ2-2
size: NA
D: TRBD2
V: TRBV9

DNA: TGCGCCAGCAGCTGGAGGGGGACTGTGGCGATAAAGCCCCAGCATTTT
CDR3: CASSWRGTVAIKPQHF
J: TRBJ1-5
size: NA
D: NA
V: TRBV5-1

DNA: TGCAGTGCGAGACAGGGGGTATATGAAAAACTGTTTTTT
CDR3: CSARQGVYEKLFF
J: TRBJ1-4
size: few
D: TRBD1
V: TRBV20-1

DNA: TGTGCCACCAGGACAACAGGGAACTATGGCTACACCTTC
CDR3: CATRTTGNYGYTF
J: TRBJ1-2
size: NA
D: NA
V: TRBV27

DNA: TGTGCCAGCGGGACAGACCATACAAGGGGTTCACCCCTCCACTTT
CDR3: CASGTDHTRGSPLHF
J: TRBJ1-6
size: once
D: TRBD1
V: TRBV10-3

DNA: TGTGCCAGCAGGTGGAACGGACAAGCTTTCTTT
CDR3: CASRWNGQAFF
J: TRBJ1-1
size: NA
D: NA
V: TRBV12-3/TRBV12-4

DNA: TGCGCCAGCAGCCTATTAGAACAGGGGGCCGGCCTAGCCAAAAACATTCAGTACTTC
CDR3: CASSLLEQGAGLAKNIQYF
J: TRBJ2-4
size: NA
D: TRBD1
V: TRBV5-1

DNA: TGTGCCAGCAGGTCGGAAGACTCGAACACTGAAGCTTTCTTT
CDR3: CASRSEDSNTEAFF
J: TRBJ1-1
size: NA
D: NA
V: TRBV12-3/TRBV12-4

DNA: TGTGCCAGCAGTTATGAACTCGACGAGCAGTACTTC
CDR3: CASSYELDEQYF
J: TRBJ2-7
size: NA
D: NA
V: TRBV12-3/TRBV12-4

DNA: TGTGCCAGCAGCCAGGGACCGGACCTGGAGCAGTACTTC
CDR3: CASSQGPDLEQYF
J: TRBJ2-7
size: NA
D: NA
V: TRBV4-2

DNA: TGTGCCAGCAGCCAAGAGTCCGGGGAGCTGTTTTTT
CDR3: CASSQESGELFF
J: TRBJ2-2
size: NA
D: NA
V: TRBV4-2

DNA: TGTGCCAGCAGTTTACGGGGCGGTAATTCACCCCTCCACTTT
CDR3: CASSLRGGNSPLHF
J: TRBJ1-6
size: few
D: NA
V: TRBV28